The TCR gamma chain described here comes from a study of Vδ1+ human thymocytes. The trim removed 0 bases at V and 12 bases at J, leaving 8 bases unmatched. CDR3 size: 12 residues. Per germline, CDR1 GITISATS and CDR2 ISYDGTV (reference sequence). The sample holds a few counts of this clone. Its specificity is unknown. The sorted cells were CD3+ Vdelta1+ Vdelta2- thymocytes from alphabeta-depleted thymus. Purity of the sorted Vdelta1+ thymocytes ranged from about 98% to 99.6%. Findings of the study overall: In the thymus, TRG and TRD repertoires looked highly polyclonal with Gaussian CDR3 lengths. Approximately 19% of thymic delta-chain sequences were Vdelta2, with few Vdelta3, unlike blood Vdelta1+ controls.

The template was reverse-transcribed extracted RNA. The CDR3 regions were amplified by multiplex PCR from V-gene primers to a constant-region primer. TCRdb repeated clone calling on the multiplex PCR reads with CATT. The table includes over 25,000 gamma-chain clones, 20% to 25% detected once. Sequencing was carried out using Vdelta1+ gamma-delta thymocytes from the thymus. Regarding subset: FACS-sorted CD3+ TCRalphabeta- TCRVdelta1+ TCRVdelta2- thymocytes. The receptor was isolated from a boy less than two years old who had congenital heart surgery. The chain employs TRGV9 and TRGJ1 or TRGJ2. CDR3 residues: CALWEVHGWKLF. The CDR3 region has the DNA TGTGCCTTGTGGGAGGTGCACGGTTGGAAACTCTTT.